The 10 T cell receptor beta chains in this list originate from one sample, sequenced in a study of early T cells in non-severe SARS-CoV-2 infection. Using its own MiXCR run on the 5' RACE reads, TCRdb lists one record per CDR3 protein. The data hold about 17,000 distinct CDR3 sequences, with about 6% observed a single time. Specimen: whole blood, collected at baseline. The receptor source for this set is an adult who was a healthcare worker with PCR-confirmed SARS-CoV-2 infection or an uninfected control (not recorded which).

DNA of the CDR3: TGCAGCGTTGCGACGGACAGGGAGGATCAGCCCCAGCATTTT. This gives the protein CSVATDREDQPQHF. The chain recombines TRBV29-1 with TRBJ1-5; 8 bases match TRBD1. The CDR3 has 14 residues. The V gene end was trimmed by 4 bases and the J gene end by 5 bases; junction bases not matched to a gene: 7. Germline V gives CDR1 SQVTM, CDR2 ANQGSEA.

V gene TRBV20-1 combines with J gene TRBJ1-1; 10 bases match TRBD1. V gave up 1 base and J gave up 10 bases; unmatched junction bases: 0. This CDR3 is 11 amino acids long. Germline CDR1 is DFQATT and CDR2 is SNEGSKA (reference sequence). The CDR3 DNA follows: TGCAGTGCTAGAGGGGACAGGGGAGCTTTCTTT. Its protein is CSARGDRGAFF.

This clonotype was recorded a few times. The CDR3 spells CASSPGVGATNEKLFF. For the CDR3, the DNA is TGCGCCAGCAGCCCGGGGGTCGGAGCAACTAATGAAAAACTGTTTTTT. The chain is built from TRBV5-1 and TRBJ1-4; D is perhaps TRBD1 (5 bases). CDR3 length: 16 residues. Trimming pared 4 bases from V and 0 bases from J, leaving 13 bases between. Germline CDR1 reads SGHRS; CDR2 reads YFSETQ. Full variable domain (remainder filled in from reference TRBV5-1 and TRBJ1-4): KAGVTQTPRYLIKTRGQQVTLSCSPISGHRSVSWYQQTPGQGLQFLFEYFSETQRNKGNFPGRFSGRQFSNSRSEMNVSTLELGDSALYLCASSPGVGATNEKLFFGSGTQLSVL.

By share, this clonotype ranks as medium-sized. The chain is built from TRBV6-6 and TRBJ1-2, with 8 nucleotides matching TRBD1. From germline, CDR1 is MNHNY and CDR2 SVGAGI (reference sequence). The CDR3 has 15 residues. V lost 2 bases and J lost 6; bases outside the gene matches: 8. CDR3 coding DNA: TGTGCCAGCAGTTACCTCAAGGACAGGGCTCATGGCTACACCTTC. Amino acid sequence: CASSYLKDRAHGYTF.

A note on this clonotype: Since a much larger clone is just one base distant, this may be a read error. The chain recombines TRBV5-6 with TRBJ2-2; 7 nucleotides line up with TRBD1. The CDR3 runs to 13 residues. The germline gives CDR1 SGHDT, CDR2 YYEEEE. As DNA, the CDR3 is TGTGCCAGCAGCTTCGACAGGGCCGGGGAGCCGTTTTTT. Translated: CASSFDRAGEPFF.

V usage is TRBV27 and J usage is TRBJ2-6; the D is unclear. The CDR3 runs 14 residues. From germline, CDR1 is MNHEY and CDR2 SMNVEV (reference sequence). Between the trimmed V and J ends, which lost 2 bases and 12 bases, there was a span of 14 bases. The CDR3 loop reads CASSLVRVPGVLTF. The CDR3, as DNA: TGTGCCAGCAGTTTAGTCCGCGTCCCGGGCGTCCTGACTTTC.

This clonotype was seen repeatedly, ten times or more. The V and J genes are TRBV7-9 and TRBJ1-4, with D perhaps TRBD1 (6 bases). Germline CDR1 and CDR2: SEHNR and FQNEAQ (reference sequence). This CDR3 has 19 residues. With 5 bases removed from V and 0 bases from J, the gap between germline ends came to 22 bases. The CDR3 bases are TGTGCCAGCAGCCCCATTACGGGGGCCGGCGAGGCAACTAATGAAAAACTGTTTTTT. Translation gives CASSPITGAGEATNEKLFF.

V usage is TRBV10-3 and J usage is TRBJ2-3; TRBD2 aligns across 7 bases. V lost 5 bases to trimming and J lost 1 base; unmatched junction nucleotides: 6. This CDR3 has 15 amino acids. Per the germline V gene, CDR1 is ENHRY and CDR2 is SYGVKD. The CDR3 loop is CAISPSRGGTDTQYF. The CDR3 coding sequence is TGTGCCATCAGTCCCTCCCGGGGGGGCACAGATACGCAGTATTTT.

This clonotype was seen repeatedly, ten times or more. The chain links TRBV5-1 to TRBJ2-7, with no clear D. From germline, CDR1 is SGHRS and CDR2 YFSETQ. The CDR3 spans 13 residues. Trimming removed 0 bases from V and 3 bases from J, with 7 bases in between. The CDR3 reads CASSLAGLYEQYF. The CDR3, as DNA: TGCGCCAGCAGCTTGGCCGGGCTCTACGAGCAGTACTTC.

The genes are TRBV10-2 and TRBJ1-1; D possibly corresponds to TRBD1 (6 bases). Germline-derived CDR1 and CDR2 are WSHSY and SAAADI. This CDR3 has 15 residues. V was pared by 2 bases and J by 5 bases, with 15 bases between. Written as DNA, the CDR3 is TGCGCCAGCAGTGAGGGGGTGGACAGCTGGACTGAAGCTTTCTTT. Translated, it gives CASSEGVDSWTEAFF.